This entry describes one TCR beta chain. The source of the sample is a study of blood T cell repertoires in COVID-19. Overall study context: Researchers got acute and convalescent COVID-19 samples from the United States, Italy and Spain. From T cells, B-cell-depleted T cells, or PBMCs came the material, which was cDNA or gDNA.

Assay used: immunoSEQ multiplex PCR; TCRdb lists only in-frame clones, some missing. The sample has 200,000 or so clones, around 84% seen once. The germline CDR1 and CDR2 sequences are MNHEY and SVGAGI. The length of the CDR3 is 14 residues. Between the trimmed V and J ends, which lost 5 bases and 4 bases, there was a span of 14 bases. The chain employs TRBV6-5 and TRBJ1-1; a possible D gene is TRBD1 (5 bases). The specimen was peripheral blood. The receptor was isolated from a man aged 50 to 60 with acute or convalescent COVID-19. The CDR3 is CASSLQGSTTEAFF. For the CDR3, the DNA is TGTGCCAGCAGTCTCCAGGGCAGCACCACTGAAGCTTTCTTT.